This T cell receptor beta chain stems from a study of blood T cell repertoires in COVID-19. The CDR3 contains 15 residues. Per germline, CDR1 SSHAT and CDR2 FNYEAQ (reference sequence). V shed 5 bases, J shed 5 bases, and the junction held 7 bases outside the gene matches. Clones were read by immunoSEQ multiplex PCR, and TCRdb kept only the in-frame ones, dropping some. The table includes some 100,000 clones, around 80% detected once. This chain uses TRBV7-7 with TRBJ2-3; 10 nucleotides align to TRBD1. The TCR was taken from a man aged 65-85 years with acute or convalescent COVID-19. The material sequenced was peripheral blood. The CDR3 sequence is CASSPRDRGLDTQYF. CDR3 DNA: TGTGCCAGCAGCCCCCGGGACAGGGGATTAGATACGCAGTATTTT.